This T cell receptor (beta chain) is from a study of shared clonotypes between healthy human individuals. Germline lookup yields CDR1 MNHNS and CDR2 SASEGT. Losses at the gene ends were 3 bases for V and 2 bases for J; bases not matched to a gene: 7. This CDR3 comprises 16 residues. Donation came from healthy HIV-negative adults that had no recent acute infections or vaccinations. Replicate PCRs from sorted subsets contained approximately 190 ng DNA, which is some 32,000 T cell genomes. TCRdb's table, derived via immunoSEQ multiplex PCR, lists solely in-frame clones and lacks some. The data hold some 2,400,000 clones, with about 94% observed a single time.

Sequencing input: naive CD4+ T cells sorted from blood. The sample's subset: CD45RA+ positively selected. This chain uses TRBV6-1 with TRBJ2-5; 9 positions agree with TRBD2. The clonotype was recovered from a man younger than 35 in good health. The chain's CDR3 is CASSDPGLAKQETQYF. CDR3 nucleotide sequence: TGTGCCAGCAGTGACCCGGGACTAGCTAAACAAGAGACCCAGTACTTC.